This TCR beta chain was obtained from a study of T-cell memory formation after mild COVID-19. General observations from the study: Contracting clones from day 15 to 85 showed balanced CD4/CD8; later expanders favored CD4+. Mostly located in CM and EM were contracting CD4+ clones, with contracting CD8+ clones located in EMRA.

This clonotype occurred a few times. The antigen is unknown. The 5'RACE method, run with constant-segment primers, produced TCR alpha and TCR beta cDNA libraries (carrying sample barcodes and UMIs). From the 5' RACE reads, TCRdb called clonotypes with MiXCR, one entry per CDR3 protein. The sample has about 140,000 distinct CDR3 sequences, about 19% seen once; the top ten hold under 2.5%. Between the trimmed V and J ends, which lost 9 bases and 0 bases, there was a span of 2 bases. Germline V gives CDR1 KGHDR, CDR2 SFDVKD. The CDR3 runs to 11 residues. Material: PBMCs or a T cell subset sorted from them (not recorded which). The clonotype comes from an adult woman who had mild COVID-19 (a few samples of this study predate the infection). Cell type and time point are not known. The chain combines TRBV24-1 with TRBJ1-3, with D unresolved. CDR3: CATSSGNTIYF. The CDR3 DNA follows: TGTGCCACCTCCTCTGGAAACACCATATATTTT.